What follows is one T cell receptor (beta chain) and its context. Its binding antigen is unknown. Within one base of it there is no much larger clone, and no base qualities were kept. Whole blood was collected in K2EDTA tubes by collaborating institutions according to the institutions' own protocols. For TCRbeta analysis, collaborators shipped samples in one of three forms: frozen whole blood, isolated PBMCs, or DNA extracted from either of those sample types. The cysteine opens and the phenylalanine closes a CDR3 of 15 amino acids. Only the CDR3 region is kept as DNA, spanning 45 bases read in frame from base 1. Deletion took 5 bases off V and 4 bases off J, with a span of 15 bases between the germline ends. CDR1 and CDR2, looked up from the germline V gene (reference sequence), are LNHDA and SQIVND. This specimen comes from a study of blood T cell repertoires in COVID-19 (dated by TCRdb to 2020 to 2022). As for the study more broadly: Samples covering the acute and convalescent phases of COVID-19 were provided by collaborators in the United States, Italy and Spain. Subjects who had been exposed to COVID-19, were actively infected with it, or had recovered from it provided the deeply sampled blood TCRbeta repertoires that made up the dataset. Where HLA class I and class II types were available, the types were taken from metadata supplied by the sample provider, not from assay-based typing. The samples were drawn from the first 160 participants of the ongoing ImmuneRACE study and from 950 to 1,500 subjects provided by 6 global collaborators. The prospective study material was composed of cDNA or gDNA derived from T cells, B-cell-depleted T cells, or PBMCs. The repertoires were released in a freely available public database intended as a resource for research on the immune response to SARS-CoV-2. Sample metadata almost always included a de-identified subject ID, COVID-19 status, age in years and sex.

The full study reports these points: How much clinical and demographic metadata was included differed by source and by participant, and the metadata was provided uncurated.

TCRbeta CDR3 regions were amplified from genomic DNA by means of the immunoSEQ Assay, a bias-controlled multiplex PCR. Per the source publication's procedure: Within the assay, amplification of reference gene primers was used to estimate how many nucleated cells each sample contained. To quantify the absolute abundance of each unique TCRbeta CDR3 rearrangement, sequence reads were collapsed and filtered. For each sample, productive Simpson clonality was calculated by taking the square root of Simpson's diversity index across productive rearrangements. TCRdb took over this immuneACCESS table, retaining in-frame rearrangements with V and J assigned. Such tables are incomplete; in checked studies, under half of the missing clones stem from an unresolved V gene, and the remainder is unexplained. V, J and clone size were drawn from that table, and D and trimming were deduced from the DNA. For this sample the table gives about 80,000 clones, of which 78% were detected only once. More than 15% of the sample comes from the top ten.

The source of this sequence is a human donor in a cohort sampled during active COVID-19. This receptor chain uses TRBV19 and TRBJ2-1, with TRBD1 perhaps the D gene, on 5 matching bases. The sequencing input was peripheral blood. CDR3 region: CASSLQGSGYNEQFF. The sequenced DNA: TGTGCCAGTAGTCTGCAGGGTTCGGGTTACAATGAGCAGTTCTTC.